One and the same sample provided the 10 T cell receptor beta chains below, sequenced in a study of PD-L1 blockade in urothelial cancer (dated by TCRdb to the late 2010s). The library was made by the immunoSEQ multiplex PCR assay. Not all clones reach the TCRdb copy of this immuneACCESS table, which keeps in-frame sequences only. Checked studies attribute under half of the gap to unresolved V genes and leave the rest unexplained. Recorded for this sample are roughly 100,000 clones; approximately 87% of them occurred a single time. The leading ten clones occupy 8.4% of the sample. The time point label of this sample denotes: peripheral blood 6 weeks after treatment start. Specimen: PBMCs, collected around atezolizumab (anti-PD-L1) treatment. All receptors derive from a man aged 70 or older with urothelial cancer.

The chain couples TRBV29-1 to TRBJ2-1; 15 bases agree with TRBD2. The CDR3 consists of 15 residues. The germline CDR1 and CDR2 sequences are SQVTM and ANQGSEA. The trim removed 7 bases at V and 10 bases at J, leaving 11 bases unmatched. CDR3 loop: CSAGPSGLAGGEQFF. The CDR3 region has the DNA TGCAGCGCCGGGCCGTCGGGACTAGCGGGAGGCGAGCAGTTCTTC.

This clone turned up a few times. The V call is TRBV7-3, the J call TRBJ1-1; tentative D call: TRBD1 (5 bases). The CDR3 extends over 14 amino acids. With 0 bases removed from V and 3 bases from J, the gap between germline ends came to 8 bases. From germline, CDR1 is SGHTA and CDR2 FQGTGA. In DNA, the CDR3 is TGTGCCAGCAGCTTAACCGCCAGGGACACTGAAGCTTTCTTT. This codes for CASSLTARDTEAFF.

This clone was found once. This rearrangement joins TRBV5-6 to TRBJ2-1, with TRBD2 matching over 8 bases. The junction had 4 bases not matched to a gene; V was cut back by 2 bases and J by 6 bases. The CDR3 is 14 amino acids. Germline V CDR1 and CDR2: SGHDT, YYEEEE. CDR3 nucleotide sequence: TGTGCCAGCAGCTTACGGGAGGGCCTCAATGAGCAGTTCTTC. Amino acids: CASSLREGLNEQFF. The whole variable domain, filled in from reference TRBV5-6 and TRBJ2-1, reads DAGVTQSPTHLIKTRGQQVTLRCSPKSGHDTVSWYQQALGQGPQFIFQYYEEEERQRGNFPDRFSGHQFPNYSSELNVNALLLGDSALYLCASSLREGLNEQFFGPGTRLTVL.

This clone has only one observation. V gene TRBV2 combines with J gene TRBJ1-1; TRBD1 agrees at 8 bases. CDR1 and CDR2 from the germline V gene are SNHLY and FYNNEI. There are 15 residues in the CDR3. Germline trimming cut 6 bases from V and 1 base from J; bases unmatched to any gene: 7. CDR3 sequence: CASRQEDRANTEAFF. Written as DNA, the CDR3 is TGTGCCAGCAGACAAGAGGACAGGGCGAACACTGAAGCTTTCTTT. The variable domain in full, with the rest retrieved from reference TRBV2 and TRBJ1-1, is EPEVTQTPSHQVTQMGQEVILRCVPISNHLYFYWYRQILGQKVEFLVSFYNNEISEKSEIFDDQFSVERPDGSNFTLKIRSTKLEDSAMYFCASRQEDRANTEAFFGQGTRLTVV.

CDR3: CASSQEIDREAYEQYF. In DNA form, the CDR3 reads TGCGCCAGCAGCCAAGAAATTGACAGGGAAGCCTACGAGCAGTACTTC. This rearrangement joins TRBV4-1 to TRBJ2-7; 7 bases map to TRBD1. V lost 0 bases to trimming and J lost 2 bases; unmatched junction nucleotides: 7. Germline V lookup: CDR1 MGHRA, CDR2 YSYEKL. The CDR3 extends over 16 amino acids.

The chain combines TRBV11-2 with TRBJ2-1, with D possibly being TRBD2 (6 bases). CDR3 size: 15 residues. Germline assignment: CDR1 SGHAT and CDR2 FQNNGV. Trimming cost V 2 bases and J 7 bases, with 15 bases left between them. The CDR3 region is CASSLRRADVNEQFF. The CDR3 nucleotides read TGTGCCAGCAGCTTAAGGAGGGCCGATGTGAATGAGCAGTTCTTC. Full variable domain (missing parts from reference TRBV11-2 and TRBJ2-1): EAGVAQSPRYKIIEKRQSVAFWCNPISGHATLYWYQQILGQGPKLLIQFQNNGVVDDSQLPKDRFSAERLKGVDSTLKIQPAKLEDSAVYLCASSLRRADVNEQFFGPGTRLTVL.

The sample holds one count of this clone. The chain uses TRBV5-1 and TRBJ1-5; D unclear. Germline-derived CDR1 and CDR2 are SGHRS and YFSETQ. CDR3 length equals 15 residues. V dropped 0 bases and J dropped 7 bases, with 14 bases sitting between them. The CDR3 reads CASSLGSGSEQPQHF. The CDR3 nucleotides are TGCGCCAGCAGCTTGGGGTCTGGATCGGAGCAGCCCCAGCATTTT.

The chain is built from TRBV12-5 and TRBJ2-3; a weak D match, TRBD2 (7 bases). The CDR3 loop spans 16 amino acids. Germline V gene lookup returns CDR1 LGHNT and CDR2 FRNRAP. The V and J ends lost 9 bases and 1 base respectively, with 20 bases between them. Written as DNA, the CDR3 is TGTGCTAGCACGGGGCTGGCGGGGGCCGGCACAGATACGCAGTATTTT. This codes for CASTGLAGAGTDTQYF.

This sequence joins TRBV6-6 and TRBJ2-2; D unresolved. The ends were cut back, 8 bases at V and 6 bases at J, with 10 bases in the middle. The CDR3 extends over 12 amino acids. From germline, CDR1 is MNHNY and CDR2 SVGAGI (reference sequence). The CDR3, as DNA: TGTGCCAGCGTGATGTCAGCCGGGGAGCTGTTTTTT. It codes for CASVMSAGELFF.

The chain carries TRBV6-5 and TRBJ2-5, with D perhaps matching TRBD2 (6 bases). V lost 0 bases and J lost 5, with 16 bases in between. Germline-derived CDR1 and CDR2 are MNHEY and SVGAGI. The CDR3 has 16 residues. CDR3 nucleotide sequence: TGTGCCAGCAGTTACTCGGGGGGTTTTGGTGGCGAGACCCAGTACTTC. Translating it yields CASSYSGGFGGETQYF.